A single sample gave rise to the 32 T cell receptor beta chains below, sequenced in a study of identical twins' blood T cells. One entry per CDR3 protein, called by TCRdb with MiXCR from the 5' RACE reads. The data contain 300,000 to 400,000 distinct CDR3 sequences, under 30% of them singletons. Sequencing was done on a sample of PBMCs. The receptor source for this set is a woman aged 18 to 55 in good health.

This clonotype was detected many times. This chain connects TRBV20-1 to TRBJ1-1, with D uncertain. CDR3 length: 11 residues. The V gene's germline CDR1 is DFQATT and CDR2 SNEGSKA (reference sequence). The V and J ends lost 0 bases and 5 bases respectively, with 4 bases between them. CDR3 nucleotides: TGCAGTGCTAGAGACGGGACTGAAGCTTTCTTT. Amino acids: CSARDGTEAFF.

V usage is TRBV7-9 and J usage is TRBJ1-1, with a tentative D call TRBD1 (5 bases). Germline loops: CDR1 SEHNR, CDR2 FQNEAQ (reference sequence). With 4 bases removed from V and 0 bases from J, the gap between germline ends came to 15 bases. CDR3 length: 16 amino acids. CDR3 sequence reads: CASSSTDRGMNTEAFF. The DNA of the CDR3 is TGTGCCAGCAGCTCGACCGACAGAGGTATGAACACTGAAGCTTTCTTT.

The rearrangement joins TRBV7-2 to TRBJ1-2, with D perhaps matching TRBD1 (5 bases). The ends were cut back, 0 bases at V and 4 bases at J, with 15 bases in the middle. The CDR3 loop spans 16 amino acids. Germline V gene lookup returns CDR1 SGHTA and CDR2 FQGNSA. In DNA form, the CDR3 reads TGTGCCAGCAGCTTAGCCTCAGAACAGGCCATCTATGGCTACACCTTC. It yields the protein CASSLASEQAIYGYTF.

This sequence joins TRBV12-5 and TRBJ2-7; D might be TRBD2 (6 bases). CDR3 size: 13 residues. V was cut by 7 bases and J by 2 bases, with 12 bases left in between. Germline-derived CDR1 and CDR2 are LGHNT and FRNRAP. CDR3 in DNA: TGTGCTAGTGCCCCGACTAGAACCTACGAGCAGTACTTC. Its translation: CASAPTRTYEQYF.

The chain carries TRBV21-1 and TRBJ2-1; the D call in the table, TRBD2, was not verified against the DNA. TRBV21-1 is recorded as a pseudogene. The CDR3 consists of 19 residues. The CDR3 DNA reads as TGTGCCAGCAGCAAAGGATTGGGGGACCTCTCGGCCCCTTACAATGAGCAGTTCTTC. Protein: CASSKGLGDLSAPYNEQFF.

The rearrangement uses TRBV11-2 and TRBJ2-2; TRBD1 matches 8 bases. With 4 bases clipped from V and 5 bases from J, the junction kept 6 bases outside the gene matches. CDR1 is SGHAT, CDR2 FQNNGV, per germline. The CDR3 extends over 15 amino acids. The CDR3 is CASSSNTGGTGELFF. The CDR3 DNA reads TGTGCCAGCAGCTCCAACACAGGGGGGACCGGGGAGCTGTTTTTT.

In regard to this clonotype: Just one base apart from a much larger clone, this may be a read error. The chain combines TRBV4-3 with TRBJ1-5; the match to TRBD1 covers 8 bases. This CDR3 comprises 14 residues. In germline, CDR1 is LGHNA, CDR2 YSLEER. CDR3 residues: CAGSQDRGQVPQHF. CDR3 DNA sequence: TGCGCCGGCAGCCAAGATAGGGGACAGGTGCCCCAGCATTTT.

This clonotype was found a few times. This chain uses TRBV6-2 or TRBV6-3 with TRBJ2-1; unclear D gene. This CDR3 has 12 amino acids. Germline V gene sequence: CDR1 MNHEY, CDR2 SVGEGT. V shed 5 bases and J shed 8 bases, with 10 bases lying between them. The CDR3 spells CASSHIADEQFF. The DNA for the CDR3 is TGTGCCAGCAGTCACATAGCCGATGAGCAGTTCTTC.

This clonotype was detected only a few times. CDR3 protein: CAWSVRMGNQPQHF. The CDR3 DNA is TGTGCCTGGAGTGTACGTATGGGGAATCAGCCCCAGCATTTT. The chain links TRBV30 to TRBJ1-5; D call uncertain. Germline CDR1 and CDR2: GTSNPN and SVGIG (reference sequence). V was pared by 0 bases and J by 4 bases, with 10 bases between. This CDR3 is 14 amino acids long.

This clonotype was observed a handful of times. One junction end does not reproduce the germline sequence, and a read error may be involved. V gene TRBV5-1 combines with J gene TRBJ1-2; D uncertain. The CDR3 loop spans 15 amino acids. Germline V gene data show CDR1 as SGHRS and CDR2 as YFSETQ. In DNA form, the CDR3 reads TGCGCAAGCAGATCCAACAGTTTAGCTAACTATGGCTACACCTTC. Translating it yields CASRSNSLANYGYTF. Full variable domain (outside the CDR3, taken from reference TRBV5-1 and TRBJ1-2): KAGVTQTPRYLIKTRGQQVTLSCSPISGHRSVSWYQQTPGQGLQFLFEYFSETQRNKGNFPGRFSGRQFSNSRSEMNVSTLELGDSALYLCASRSNSLANYGYTFGSGTRLTVV.

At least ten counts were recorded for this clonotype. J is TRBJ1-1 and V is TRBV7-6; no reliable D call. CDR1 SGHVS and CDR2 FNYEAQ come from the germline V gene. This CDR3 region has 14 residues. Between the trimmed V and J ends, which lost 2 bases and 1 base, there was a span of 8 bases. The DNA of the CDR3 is TGTGCCAGCAGCTTAACTGAAGGGAACACTGAAGCTTTCTTT. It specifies CASSLTEGNTEAFF.

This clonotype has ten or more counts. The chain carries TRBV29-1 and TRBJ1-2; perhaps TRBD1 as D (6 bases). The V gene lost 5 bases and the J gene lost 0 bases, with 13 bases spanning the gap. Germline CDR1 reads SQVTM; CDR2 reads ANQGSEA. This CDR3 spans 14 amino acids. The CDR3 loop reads CSVPGTQSNYGYTF. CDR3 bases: TGCAGCGTTCCCGGGACACAGTCTAACTATGGCTACACCTTC.

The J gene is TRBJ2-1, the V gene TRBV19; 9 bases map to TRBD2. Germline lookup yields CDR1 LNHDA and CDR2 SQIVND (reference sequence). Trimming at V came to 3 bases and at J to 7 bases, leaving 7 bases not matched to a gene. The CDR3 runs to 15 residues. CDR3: CASSIIGLALNEQFF. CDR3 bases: TGTGCCAGTAGTATTATAGGACTAGCGTTGAATGAGCAGTTCTTC.

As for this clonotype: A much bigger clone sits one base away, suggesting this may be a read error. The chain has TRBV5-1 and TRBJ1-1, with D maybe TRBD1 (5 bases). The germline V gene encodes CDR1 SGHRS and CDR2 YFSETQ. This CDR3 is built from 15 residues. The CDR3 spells CASSFLGGLNTETFF. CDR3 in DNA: TGCGCCAGCAGCTTCTTGGGGGGTTTGAACACTGAAACTTTCTTT. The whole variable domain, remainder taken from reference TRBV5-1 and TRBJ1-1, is KAGVTQTPRYLIKTRGQQVTLSCSPISGHRSVSWYQQTPGQGLQFLFEYFSETQRNKGNFPGRFSGRQFSNSRSEMNVSTLELGDSALYLCASSFLGGLNTETFFGQGTRLTVV.

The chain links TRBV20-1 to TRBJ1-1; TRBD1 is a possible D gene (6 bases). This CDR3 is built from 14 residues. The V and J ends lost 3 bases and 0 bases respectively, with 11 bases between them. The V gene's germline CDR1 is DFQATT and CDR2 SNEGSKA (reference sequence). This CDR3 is CSASLQGMNTEAFF. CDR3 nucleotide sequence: TGCAGTGCTAGTCTTCAGGGGATGAACACTGAAGCTTTCTTT.

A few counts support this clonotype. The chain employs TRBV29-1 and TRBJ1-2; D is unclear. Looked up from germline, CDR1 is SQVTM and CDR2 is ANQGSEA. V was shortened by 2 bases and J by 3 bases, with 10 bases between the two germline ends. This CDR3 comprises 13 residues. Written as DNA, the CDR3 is TGCAGCGTTGAACAGGTGCGGGACTATGGCTACACCTTC. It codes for CSVEQVRDYGYTF.

CDR3 amino acids: CASRGGHNEQFF. In DNA, the CDR3 is TGTGCCAGTAGGGGGGGTCACAATGAGCAGTTCTTC. The chain combines TRBV19 with TRBJ2-1, with D maybe TRBD2 (6 bases). Per germline, CDR1 LNHDA and CDR2 SQIVND (reference sequence). CDR3 length: 12 residues. V shed 6 bases and J shed 5 bases, with 8 bases lying between them.

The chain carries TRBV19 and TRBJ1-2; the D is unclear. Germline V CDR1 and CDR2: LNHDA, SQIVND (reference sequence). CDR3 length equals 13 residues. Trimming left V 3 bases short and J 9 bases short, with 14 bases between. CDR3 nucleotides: TGTGCCAGTAGTATCAGCATGGGTTGGAGCTACACCTTC. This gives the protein CASSISMGWSYTF.

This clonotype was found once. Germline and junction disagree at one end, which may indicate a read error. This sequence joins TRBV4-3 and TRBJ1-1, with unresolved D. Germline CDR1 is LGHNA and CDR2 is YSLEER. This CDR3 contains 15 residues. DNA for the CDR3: TGCGCCAGCAGTCAAGACCACAGCCCGAACACTAAAGCTTTCTTT. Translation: CASSQDHSPNTKAFF.

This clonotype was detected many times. CDR3 sequence reads: CASSVGFSLHTGELFF. Here the CDR3 DNA reads TGTGCCAGCAGCGTGGGATTCTCACTTCACACCGGGGAGCTGTTTTTT. This rearrangement joins TRBV9 to TRBJ2-2; no definite D call. Germline V gene sequence: CDR1 SGDLS, CDR2 YYNGEE. Trimming shortened V by 2 bases and J by 3 bases, and 14 bases separated the two germline ends. The CDR3 is made up of 16 amino acids.

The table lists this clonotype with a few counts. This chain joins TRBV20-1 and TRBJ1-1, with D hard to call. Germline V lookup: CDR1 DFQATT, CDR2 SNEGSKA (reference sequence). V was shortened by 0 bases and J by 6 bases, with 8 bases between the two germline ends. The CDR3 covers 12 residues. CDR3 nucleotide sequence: TGCAGTGCTAGAGAGCCTGCCGCTGAAGCTTTCTTT. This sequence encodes CSAREPAAEAFF.

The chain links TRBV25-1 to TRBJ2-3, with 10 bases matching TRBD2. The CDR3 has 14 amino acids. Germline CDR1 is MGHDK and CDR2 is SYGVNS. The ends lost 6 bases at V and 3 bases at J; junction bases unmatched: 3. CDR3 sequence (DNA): TGTGCCAGCAGCTGGACTAGCGGAACAGATACGCAGTATTTT. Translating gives CASSWTSGTDTQYF.

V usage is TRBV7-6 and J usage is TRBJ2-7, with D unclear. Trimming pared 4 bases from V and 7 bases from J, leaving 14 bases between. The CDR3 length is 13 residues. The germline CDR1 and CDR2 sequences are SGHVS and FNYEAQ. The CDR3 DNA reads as TGTGCCAGCAGCTCAAATCGGGTACTTGAGCAGTACTTC. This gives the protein CASSSNRVLEQYF.

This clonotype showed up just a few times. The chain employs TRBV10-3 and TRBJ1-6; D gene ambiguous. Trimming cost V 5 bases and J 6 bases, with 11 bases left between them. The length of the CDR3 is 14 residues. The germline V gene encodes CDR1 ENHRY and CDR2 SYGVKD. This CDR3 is CAISFNRVNSPLHF. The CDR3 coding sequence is TGTGCCATCAGTTTCAACAGAGTTAATTCACCCCTCCACTTT.

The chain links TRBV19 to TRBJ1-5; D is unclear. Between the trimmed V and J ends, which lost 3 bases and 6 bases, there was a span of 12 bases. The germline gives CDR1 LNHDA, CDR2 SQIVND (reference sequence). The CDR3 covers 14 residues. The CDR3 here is CASSIVLAGQPQHF. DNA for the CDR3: TGTGCCAGTAGTATTGTCCTGGCGGGTCAGCCCCAGCATTTT. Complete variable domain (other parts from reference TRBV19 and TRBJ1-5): DGGITQSPKYLFRKEGQNVTLSCEQNLNHDAMYWYRQDPGQGLRLIYYSQIVNDFQKGDIAEGYSVSREKKESFPLTVTSAQKNPTAFYLCASSIVLAGQPQHFGDGTRLSIL.

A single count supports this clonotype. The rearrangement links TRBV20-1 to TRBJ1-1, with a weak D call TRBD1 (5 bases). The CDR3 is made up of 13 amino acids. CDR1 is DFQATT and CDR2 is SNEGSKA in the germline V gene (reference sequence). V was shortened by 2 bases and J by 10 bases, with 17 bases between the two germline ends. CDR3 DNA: TGCAGTGCTAGATTACTGGGTCCCCAGGGAGCTTTCTTT. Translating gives CSARLLGPQGAFF.

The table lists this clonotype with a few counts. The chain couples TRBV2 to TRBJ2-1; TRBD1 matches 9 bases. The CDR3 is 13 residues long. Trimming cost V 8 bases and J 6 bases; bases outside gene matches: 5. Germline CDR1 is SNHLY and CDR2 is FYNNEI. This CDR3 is CASWGQGSNEQFF. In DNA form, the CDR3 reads TGTGCCAGCTGGGGACAGGGAAGCAATGAGCAGTTCTTC.

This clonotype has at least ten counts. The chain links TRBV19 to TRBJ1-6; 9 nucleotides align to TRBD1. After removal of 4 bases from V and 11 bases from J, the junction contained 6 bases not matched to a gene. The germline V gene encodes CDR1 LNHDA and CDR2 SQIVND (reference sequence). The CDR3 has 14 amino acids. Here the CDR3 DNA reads TGTGCCAGTAGTACCACAGGGGGCAGGACACCCCTCCACTTT. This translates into CASSTTGGRTPLHF.

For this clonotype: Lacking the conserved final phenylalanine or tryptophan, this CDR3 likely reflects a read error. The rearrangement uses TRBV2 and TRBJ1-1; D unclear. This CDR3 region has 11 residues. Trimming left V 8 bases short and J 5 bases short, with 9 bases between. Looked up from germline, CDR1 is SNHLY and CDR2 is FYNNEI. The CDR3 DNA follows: TGTGCCAGCCAAGGAGGGACTGAAGCTTTCCTT. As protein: CASQGGTEAFL.

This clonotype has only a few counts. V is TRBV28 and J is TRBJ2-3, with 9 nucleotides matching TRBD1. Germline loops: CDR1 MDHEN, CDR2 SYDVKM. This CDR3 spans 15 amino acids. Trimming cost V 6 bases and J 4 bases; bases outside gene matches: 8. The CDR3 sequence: CASSPWTGESDTQYF. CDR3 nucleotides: TGTGCCAGCAGCCCGTGGACAGGGGAGTCAGATACGCAGTATTTT.

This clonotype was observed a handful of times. The CDR3 loop is CSVQGERAEAFF. CDR3 nucleotide sequence: TGCAGCGTCCAGGGGGAGAGGGCTGAAGCTTTCTTT. The chain employs TRBV29-1 and TRBJ1-1; 7 bases are shared with TRBD1. CDR1 and CDR2 from the germline V gene are SQVTM and ANQGSEA. Trimming took 6 bases from V and 6 from J; bases not matched to a gene: 7. This CDR3 has 12 residues.

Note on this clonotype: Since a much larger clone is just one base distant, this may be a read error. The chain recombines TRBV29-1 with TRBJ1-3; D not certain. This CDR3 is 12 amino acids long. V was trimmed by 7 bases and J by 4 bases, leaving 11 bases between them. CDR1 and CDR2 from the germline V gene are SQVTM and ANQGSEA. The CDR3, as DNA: TGCAGCGGCGAGACGTTGGGAAACACCATATATTTT. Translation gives CSGETLGNTIYF.